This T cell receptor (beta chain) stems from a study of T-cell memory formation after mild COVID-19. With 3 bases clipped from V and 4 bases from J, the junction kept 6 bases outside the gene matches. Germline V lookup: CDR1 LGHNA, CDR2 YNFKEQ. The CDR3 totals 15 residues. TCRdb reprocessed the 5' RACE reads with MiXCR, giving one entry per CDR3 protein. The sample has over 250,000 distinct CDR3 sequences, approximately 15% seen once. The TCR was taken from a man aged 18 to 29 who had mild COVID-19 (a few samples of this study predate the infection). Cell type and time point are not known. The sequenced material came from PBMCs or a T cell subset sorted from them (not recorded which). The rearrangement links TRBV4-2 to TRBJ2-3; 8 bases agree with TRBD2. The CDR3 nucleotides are TGTGCCAGCAGCCAGTCAGCGGGGGCTGCAGATACGCAGTATTTT. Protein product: CASSQSAGAADTQYF.